This T cell receptor (beta chain) is drawn from a study of cytomegalovirus exposure and HLA in healthy donors. General study points: As was reported, the classifier diagnosed cytomegalovirus status with high specificity and sensitivity.

For this clone: Its specificity is not known.

The CDR3 has 17 amino acids. Germline-derived CDR1 and CDR2 are MRHNA and SNTAGT. Germline trimming cut 4 bases from V and 2 bases from J; bases unmatched to any gene: 5. The table came from immunoSEQ multiplex PCR; TCRdb's copy has only in-frame clones and leaves some out. The sample shows 130,000 to 150,000 clones, 80% to 95% of them seen only once. The specimen sequenced was PBMCs. The chain uses TRBV6-4 and TRBJ2-2, with 12 bases matching TRBD2. This clonotype was sampled from a man aged 18 to 29 in good health and CMV-seronegative. The CDR3 loop is CASSATSGGTNTGELFF. Here the CDR3 DNA reads TGTGCCAGCAGTGCCACTAGCGGGGGGACCAACACCGGGGAGCTGTTTTTT.